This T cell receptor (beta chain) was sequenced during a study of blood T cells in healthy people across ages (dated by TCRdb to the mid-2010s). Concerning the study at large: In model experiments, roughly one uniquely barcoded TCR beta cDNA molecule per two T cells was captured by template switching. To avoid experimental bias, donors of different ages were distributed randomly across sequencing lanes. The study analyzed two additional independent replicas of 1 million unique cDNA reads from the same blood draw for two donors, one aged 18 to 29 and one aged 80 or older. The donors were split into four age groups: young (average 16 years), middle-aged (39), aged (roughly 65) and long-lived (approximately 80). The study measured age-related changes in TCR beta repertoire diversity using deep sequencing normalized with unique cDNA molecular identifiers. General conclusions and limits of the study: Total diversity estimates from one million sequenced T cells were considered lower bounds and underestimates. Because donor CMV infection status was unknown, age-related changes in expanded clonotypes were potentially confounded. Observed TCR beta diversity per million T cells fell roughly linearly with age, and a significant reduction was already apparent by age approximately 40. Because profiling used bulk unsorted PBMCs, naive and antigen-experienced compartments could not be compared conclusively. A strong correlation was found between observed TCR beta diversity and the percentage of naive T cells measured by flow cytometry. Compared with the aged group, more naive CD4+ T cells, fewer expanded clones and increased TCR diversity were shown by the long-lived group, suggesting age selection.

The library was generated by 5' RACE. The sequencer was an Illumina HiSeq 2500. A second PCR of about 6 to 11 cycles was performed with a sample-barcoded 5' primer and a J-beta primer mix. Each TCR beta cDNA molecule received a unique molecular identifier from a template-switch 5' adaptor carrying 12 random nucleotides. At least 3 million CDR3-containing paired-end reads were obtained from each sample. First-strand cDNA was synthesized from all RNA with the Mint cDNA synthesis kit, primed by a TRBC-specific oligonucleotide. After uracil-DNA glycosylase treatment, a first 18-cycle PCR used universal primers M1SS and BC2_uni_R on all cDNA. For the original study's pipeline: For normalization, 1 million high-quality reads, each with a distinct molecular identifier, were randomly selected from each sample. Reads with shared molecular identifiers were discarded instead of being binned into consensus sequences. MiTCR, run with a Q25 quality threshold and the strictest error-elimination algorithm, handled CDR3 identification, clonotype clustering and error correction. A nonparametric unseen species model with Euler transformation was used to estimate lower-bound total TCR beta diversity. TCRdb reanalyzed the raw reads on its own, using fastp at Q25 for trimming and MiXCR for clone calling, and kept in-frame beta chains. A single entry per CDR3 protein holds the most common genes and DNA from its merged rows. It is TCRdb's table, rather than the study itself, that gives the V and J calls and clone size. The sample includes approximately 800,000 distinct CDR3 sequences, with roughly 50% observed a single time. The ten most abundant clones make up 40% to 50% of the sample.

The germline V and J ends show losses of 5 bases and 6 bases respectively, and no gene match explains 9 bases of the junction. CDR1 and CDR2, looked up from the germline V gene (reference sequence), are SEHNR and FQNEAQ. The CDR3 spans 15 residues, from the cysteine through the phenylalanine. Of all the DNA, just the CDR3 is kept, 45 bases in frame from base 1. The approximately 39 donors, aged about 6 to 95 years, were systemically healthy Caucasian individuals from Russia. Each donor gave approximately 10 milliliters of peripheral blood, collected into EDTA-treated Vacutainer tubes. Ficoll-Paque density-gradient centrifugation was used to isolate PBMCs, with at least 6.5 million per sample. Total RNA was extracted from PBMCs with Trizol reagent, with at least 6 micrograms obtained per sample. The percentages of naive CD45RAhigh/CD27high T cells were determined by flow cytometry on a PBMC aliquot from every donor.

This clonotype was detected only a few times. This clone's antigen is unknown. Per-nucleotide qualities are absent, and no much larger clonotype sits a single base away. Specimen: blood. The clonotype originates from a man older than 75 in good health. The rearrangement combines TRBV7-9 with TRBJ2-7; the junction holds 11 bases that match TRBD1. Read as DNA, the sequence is TGTGCCAGCAGCCTTAGGGGACAGGGGGTACGCGAGCAGTACTTC. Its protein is CASSLRGQGVREQYF.